This T cell receptor beta chain was profiled in a study of cytomegalovirus exposure and HLA in healthy donors. General study points: Later analysis identified a missense DCLRE1C variant that was linked to TCR beta V- and J-gene trimming. Several of the most significant clusters were apparently associated with common viral pathogens in a later analysis. Researchers left out some V segments, among them TRBV6-2 and TRBV6-3, as indistinguishable.

The study ran its PCR with 60 Vbeta and 13 Jbeta primers. The assay was immunoSEQ multiplex PCR, and TCRdb's table has in-frame clones only and misses some. The sample has about 80,000 clones, 62% seen once. The CDR3 spans 15 residues. CDR1 is ENHRY, CDR2 SYGVKD, per germline. The J segment lost 0 bases and the V segment lost 4 bases, leaving 2 bases of the junction unmatched. To note about this clone: Its matching antigen is unknown.

The rearrangement links TRBV10-3 to TRBJ1-1; TRBD1 agrees at 10 bases. This sequence was found in a male donor in good health and CMV-seropositive. Sequencing input: PBMCs. DNA for the CDR3: TGTGCCATCAGTGGACAGGGGGCCGTGAACACTGAAGCTTTCTTT. Its protein is CAISGQGAVNTEAFF.